This T cell receptor beta chain was captured by sequencing in a study of blood T cell repertoires in COVID-19. CDR3 length: 14 amino acids. Looked up from germline, CDR1 is SGHRS and CDR2 is YFSETQ. V dropped 4 bases and J dropped 4 bases, with 14 bases sitting between them. TCRdb keeps only in-frame clones here, not all; method: immunoSEQ multiplex PCR. The repertoire has roughly 100,000 clones, around 87% of them found once; the top ten carry around a tenth. This clone was counted a single time. The origin of this receptor is a woman aged 25 to 39 with acute or convalescent COVID-19. The chain has TRBV5-1 and TRBJ1-1; tentatively, D is TRBD1 (6 bases). Sequenced sample: peripheral blood. DNA for the CDR3: TGCGCCAGCAGCCCTCTGACAGGCTCCACTGAAGCTTTCTTT. Translation: CASSPLTGSTEAFF.